Listed below are T cell receptor beta chains from one sample, sequenced in a study of regulatory T cells in long-lasting Graves disease. Via MiXCR, TCRdb re-called the multiplex PCR reads, giving one row per CDR3 protein. This table holds 400,000 to 450,000 distinct CDR3 sequences, around a quarter found once. The sequencing used peripheral blood mononuclear cells (PBMCs), collected when the disease was refractory, from a patient treated with antithyroid drugs. The origin of the receptors is a female donor with Graves disease. CDR3s include the opening cysteine and the closing phenylalanine or tryptophan. A D gene is named only where the DNA matches it firmly. Not every row has a clone size; where given, it reads once, few, many or a size class.

v_call	clone_size	d_call	j_call	cdr3_aa	cdr3_nt
TRBV7-9	NA	TRBD2	TRBJ2-7	CASSLRVAGALTYEQYF	TGTGCCAGCAGCTTACGGGTAGCGGGAGCCCTTACCTACGAGCAGTACTTC
TRBV7-3	few	NA	TRBJ1-5	CASSPQSWSGYSNQPQHF	TGTGCCAGCAGCCCCCAGTCATGGTCGGGTTATAGCAATCAGCCCCAGCATTTT
TRBV6-1	many	NA	TRBJ2-6	CATSGVSGANVLTF	TGTGCCACCTCGGGGGTTTCTGGGGCCAACGTCCTGACTTTC
TRBV28	many	TRBD1	TRBJ2-7	CASSGETGITYEQYF	TGTGCCAGCAGTGGTGAGACAGGGATTACCTACGAGCAGTACTTC
TRBV24-1	many	TRBD1	TRBJ1-2	CATSAVTGALTF	TGTGCCACCAGTGCGGTGACAGGGGCCTTGACCTTC
TRBV2	many	NA	TRBJ2-5	CASSPLASLQETQYF	TGTGCCAGCAGCCCTCTGGCATCCTTGCAAGAGACCCAGTACTTC
TRBV7-2	NA	NA	TRBJ2-1	CASSLWRVGNNEQFF	TGTGCCAGCAGCTTATGGCGGGTGGGAAACAATGAGCAGTTCTTC
TRBV2	NA	NA	TRBJ2-1	CASSELNEQFF	TGTGCCAGCAGTGAACTCAATGAGCAGTTCTTC
TRBV2	NA	NA	TRBJ1-2	CASSEQIINYGYTF	TGTGCCAGCAGTGAACAGATAATTAACTATGGCTACACCTTC
TRBV20-1	NA	NA	TRBJ1-5	CSAMGTDANQPQRF	TGCAGTGCTATGGGGACCGATGCCAATCAGCCCCAGCGTTTT
TRBV5-1	NA	TRBD2	TRBJ2-7	CASRDTSGRSHEQYF	TGCGCCAGCAGAGATACTAGCGGGAGATCTCACGAGCAGTACTTC
TRBV6-5	few	NA	TRBJ2-3	CASSYDIGRGTDTQYF	TGTGCCAGCAGTTACGACATAGGGCGCGGCACAGATACGCAGTATTTT
TRBV27	few	TRBD1	TRBJ2-7	CASSFFAGQGTYEQYF	TGTGCCAGCAGTTTCTTCGCGGGACAGGGAACGTACGAGCAGTACTTC
TRBV18	few	NA	TRBJ1-1	CASSPNRVGGTEAFF	TGTGCCAGCTCACCAAACAGGGTGGGAGGAACTGAAGCTTTCTTT
TRBV4-3	NA	NA	TRBJ2-7	CASSPGAGSYEQYF	TGCGCCAGCAGTCCGGGGGCGGGGTCCTACGAGCAGTACTTC
TRBV7-3	few	NA	TRBJ2-1	CASSLVGTEIDNEQFF	TGTGCCAGCAGCTTAGTCGGGACTGAGATAGACAATGAGCAGTTCTTC
TRBV20-1	many	NA	TRBJ2-5	CSAREGGRKTQYF	TGCAGTGCTAGAGAAGGGGGAAGGAAGACCCAGTACTTC
TRBV24-1	NA	NA	TRBJ1-1	CATSSADNTEAFF	TGTGCCACCAGTTCCGCTGATAACACTGAAGCTTTCTTT
TRBV7-9	once	TRBD2	TRBJ2-2	CASSLMGLATGELFF	TGTGCCAGCAGCTTAATGGGACTAGCGACCGGGGAGCTGTTTTTT
TRBV6-4	few	TRBD1	TRBJ1-2	CASSDQPSPQGDGYTF	TGTGCCAGCAGTGACCAACCCAGTCCCCAGGGGGATGGCTACACCTTC
TRBV2	NA	NA	TRBJ1-1	CASTLQGVSTEAFF	TGTGCCAGCACACTACAGGGAGTAAGCACTGAAGCTTTCTTT
TRBV19	NA	TRBD1	TRBJ1-5	CASKLTGWEQPQHF	TGTGCCAGTAAATTGACAGGGTGGGAACAGCCCCAGCATTTT
TRBV19	NA	TRBD1	TRBJ2-5	CASNHNDREETQYF	TGTGCCAGTAACCATAACGACAGGGAAGAGACCCAGTACTTC
TRBV5-1	NA	NA	TRBJ1-1	CASSLSYRATEAFF	TGCGCCAGCAGCTTGTCTTACAGGGCAACTGAAGCTTTCTTT
TRBV5-1	few	TRBD1	TRBJ1-6	CVSSDPTGQNSPLHF	TGCGTCAGCAGCGACCCGACAGGGCAGAATTCACCCCTCCACTTT
TRBV19	few	NA	TRBJ1-4	CASILVFEKLFF	TGTGCCAGTATATTAGTTTTTGAAAAACTGTTTTTT
TRBV20-1	NA	TRBD2	TRBJ2-7	CSATKSGTSGRYEQYF	TGCAGTGCTACGAAATCCGGGACTAGCGGGAGGTACGAGCAGTACTTC
TRBV11-2	many	NA	TRBJ1-1	CASSPGRGSANTEAFF	TGTGCCAGCAGCCCCGGTAGAGGGAGTGCGAACACTGAAGCTTTCTTT
TRBV28	many	NA	TRBJ2-2	CASTPSRGSDTGELFF	TGTGCCAGCACCCCAAGTAGGGGGTCGGACACCGGGGAGCTGTTTTTT